This is a list of T cell receptor beta chains from one sample in a study of human thymus T cells. TCRdb's copy holds only in-frame clones and misses some; the assay was immunoSEQ multiplex PCR. The sample includes 120,000 or so clones, over 85% seen only once; the top ten take more than 0.02%. The specimen was thymus tissue. These receptors all come from a boy in the first two years of life with a congenital heart defect but otherwise immunologically healthy. Both conserved end residues are part of each CDR3. The D gene is left open where the match is weak. Part of the rows lack a size; the others show once, few, many or a class for expanded clones.

NA,TRBJ2-7,NA,TRBV4-2,TGTGCCAGCAGCCAAGAAACCCCCAGGGGGGCCCCCGAGCAGTACTTC,CASSQETPRGAPEQYF
NA,TRBJ1-1,NA,TRBV5-4,TGTGCCAGCAGCTTGATCGGGGATGAAGCTTTCTTT,CASSLIGDEAFF
TRBD1,TRBJ1-2,NA,TRBV27,TGTGCCAGCAGTCGTCGACAGGGGGTCATCTATGGCTACACCTTC,CASSRRQGVIYGYTF
TRBD2,TRBJ2-5,once,TRBV7-9,TGTGCCAGCAGCTTAACTAGCGGGGGGCCAACCCCTAGGGAGACCCAGTACTTC,CASSLTSGGPTPRETQYF
NA,TRBJ2-2,NA,TRBV10-1,TGCGCCAGCAGTGAGTCCGGCAGTACCCTGAACACCGGGGAGCTGTTTTTT,CASSESGSTLNTGELFF
NA,TRBJ2-3,NA,TRBV29-1,TGCAGCGTTGTGGGGGGGCTCTCCGATACGCAGTATTTT,CSVVGGLSDTQYF
TRBD1,TRBJ2-2,NA,TRBV7-2,TGTGCCACCGGTACAGGGGGCACCGGGGAGCTGTTTTTT,CATGTGGTGELFF
TRBD2,TRBJ2-3,NA,TRBV10-2,TGCGCCAGCAAGTCGGGGGGGTACACAGATACGCAGTATTTT,CASKSGGYTDTQYF
NA,TRBJ2-2,NA,TRBV18,TGTGCCAGCTCCCGATCGAAGAGGGGGAATAACACCGGGGAGCTGTTTTTT,CASSRSKRGNNTGELFF
NA,TRBJ1-6,once,TRBV6-6,TGTGCCAGCAGTACCCGGGGGGTCTTAAATTCACCCCTCCACTTT,CASSTRGVLNSPLHF
NA,TRBJ1-1,NA,TRBV7-9,TGTGCCAGCAGCTTCAGGTACCACCCTGATAACACTGAAGCTTTCTTT,CASSFRYHPDNTEAFF
NA,TRBJ2-7,NA,TRBV4-2,TGTGCCAGCAGCCAAGAGTCTCGGGGGCGCGTAAACGAGCAGTACTTC,CASSQESRGRVNEQYF
TRBD1,TRBJ1-1,NA,TRBV7-2,TGTGCCAGCAGCGTAGGTGACAGGGCGAACACTGAAGCTTTCTTT,CASSVGDRANTEAFF
TRBD1,TRBJ1-2,NA,TRBV10-3,TGTGCCACCCAAGGACAGGGGCTCGGCTATGGCTACACCTTC,CATQGQGLGYGYTF
TRBD1,TRBJ2-5,NA,TRBV6-1,TGTGCCAGCAGTGTGGGACAGGGGGAAGAGACCCAGTACTTC,CASSVGQGEETQYF
NA,TRBJ2-3,NA,TRBV7-8,TGTGCCAGCAGCTTAGGGATGCAAGCCCGAGCCTACACAGATACGCAGTATTTT,CASSLGMQARAYTDTQYF
NA,TRBJ1-2,NA,TRBV9,TGTGCCAGCAGCGGACTGACAGGTGACAACTATGGCTACACCTTC,CASSGLTGDNYGYTF
NA,TRBJ2-7,NA,TRBV28,TGTGCCAGCAGTTGGGTAATAAGCTCCTACGAGCAGTACTTC,CASSWVISSYEQYF
NA,TRBJ1-2,NA,TRBV6-1,TGTGCCAGCAGGGACCCTACATACTTAAACTATGGCTACACCTTC,CASRDPTYLNYGYTF
NA,TRBJ2-1,NA,TRBV25-1,TGTGCCAGCACCCCTCGCAGCAACAATGAGCAGTTCTTC,CASTPRSNNEQFF
NA,TRBJ1-1,NA,TRBV29-1,TGCAGCGTCTTCCGGGACACCCTTTTTGGTTGGCAAGCTTTCTTT,CSVFRDTLFGWQAFF
TRBD1,TRBJ1-2,once,TRBV19,TGTGCCAGTAGTATATGGACAGGGGGCGACTATGGCTACACCTTC,CASSIWTGGDYGYTF
NA,TRBJ1-3,NA,TRBV4-3,TGCGCCAGCAGCCAAGATGTAAGAAACACCATATATTTT,CASSQDVRNTIYF
NA,TRBJ1-1,NA,TRBV4-3,TGCGCCAGCAGCCCCACTTATTGGGGCTTAAACACTGAAGCTTTCTTT,CASSPTYWGLNTEAFF
NA,TRBJ2-3,NA,TRBV10-1,TGCGCCAGCAGTGACACAGCCACAGATACGCAGTATTTT,CASSDTATDTQYF
NA,TRBJ2-7,NA,TRBV29-1,TGCAGCGTTGAAGGGCAGCCCTACGAGCAGTACTTC,CSVEGQPYEQYF
TRBD1,TRBJ1-2,NA,TRBV6-4,TGTGCCAGCAGTGAGGCGACAGGGGGCTATGGCTACACCTTC,CASSEATGGYGYTF
NA,TRBJ1-5,NA,TRBV5-5,TGTGCCAGCAGCTTGACGGGTAACAGCAATCAGCCCCAGCATTTT,CASSLTGNSNQPQHF
NA,TRBJ1-2,once,TRBV27,TGTGCCAGCAGTCCCGGACAGAGCTATGGCTACACCTTC,CASSPGQSYGYTF
NA,TRBJ1-6,NA,TRBV6-1,TGTGCCAGCAGTGTTGATCAAGCCCCCCCCCTCCACTTT,CASSVDQAPPLHF
TRBD2,TRBJ2-5,NA,TRBV4-2,TGTGCCAGCAGCCAAGAAAGGGCCCGCGGGGGTATTCAAGAGACCCAGTACTTC,CASSQERARGGIQETQYF
NA,TRBJ1-2,NA,TRBV9,TGTGCCAGCAGAGGGGGCTATGGCTACACCTTC,CASRGGYGYTF
NA,TRBJ2-7,NA,TRBV5-4,TGTGCCAGCAGCTTGGACTTGAGGGCCGAGCAGTACTTC,CASSLDLRAEQYF
NA,TRBJ1-1,NA,TRBV6-1,TGTGCCAGCCTGGGGCCGACGGGTGGAGCTTTCTTT,CASLGPTGGAFF
NA,TRBJ1-1,NA,TRBV30,TGTGCCTGGAGTGGTGTGGCTGAAGCTTTCTTT,CAWSGVAEAFF
TRBD2,TRBJ2-5,NA,TRBV6-1,TGTGCCAGCAGTGAACGGGAGGCGGAGACCCAGTACTTC,CASSEREAETQYF
TRBD2,TRBJ2-3,NA,TRBV4-1,TGCGCCAGCAGCCGGGGGACTAGCCCTACCCATGCGGGGGATACGCAGTATTTT,CASSRGTSPTHAGDTQYF
TRBD2,TRBJ2-1,NA,TRBV5-1,TGCGCCAGCAGCTCAAGGACTAGCGGGGCCTACGATGACCTCAATGAGCAGTTCTTC,CASSSRTSGAYDDLNEQFF
NA,TRBJ1-5,NA,TRBV6-1,TGTGCCAGCAGTGAAAGAGCATGTCAGCCCCAGCATTTT,CASSERACQPQHF
TRBD1,TRBJ2-7,NA,TRBV5-1,TGCGCCAGCAGCTTGGAAGGGGTGGTAGGGGACAGCCCGTCCTACGAGCAGTACTTC,CASSLEGVVGDSPSYEQYF
NA,TRBJ2-2,NA,TRBV5-8,TGTGCCAGCAGCTTGGCCATTACAGTATCCGGGGAGCTGTTTTTT,CASSLAITVSGELFF
TRBD2,TRBJ2-3,NA,TRBV13,TGTGCCAGCAGCTTGACGTGGCGGGGGGGCACAGATACGCAGTATTTT,CASSLTWRGGTDTQYF
NA,TRBJ2-5,NA,TRBV6-1,TGTGCCAGCAGTCGAAGGGTAGGGATGAAGGAGACCCAGTACTTC,CASSRRVGMKETQYF
TRBD1,TRBJ2-5,once,TRBV4-1,TGCGCCAGCAGCCAAGGGGACAGAGGGCTTGAGACCCAGTACTTC,CASSQGDRGLETQYF
TRBD2,TRBJ2-3,NA,TRBV7-2,TGTGCCAGCAGCTTCTTTTTAGCGGGGGAGAGCACAGATACGCAGTATTTT,CASSFFLAGESTDTQYF
NA,TRBJ1-6,NA,TRBV11-2,TGTGCCAGCAGCTCCGGACCGAGGCGCAATAATTCACCCCTCCACTTT,CASSSGPRRNNSPLHF
NA,TRBJ2-5,NA,TRBV7-9,TGTGCCAGCAGCCGGGACTCGAAGGAGACCCAGTACTTC,CASSRDSKETQYF
NA,TRBJ2-4,NA,TRBV15,TGTGCCACCAGCTCCCTGGGGGACCTTCCTACCTTAGCCAAAAACATTCAGTACTTC,CATSSLGDLPTLAKNIQYF
NA,TRBJ1-5,NA,TRBV6-5,TGTGCCAGCAGTTCTCTAATAGGAGGTCAGCCCCAGCATTTT,CASSSLIGGQPQHF
NA,TRBJ2-5,NA,TRBV5-1,TGCGCCAGCAGCTTTAACTCCCCCGTTCCCGGAGAGACCCAGTACTTC,CASSFNSPVPGETQYF
NA,TRBJ1-2,NA,TRBV29-1,TGCAGCGCCTGTAACCCTATCTCCAACTATGGCTACACCTTC,CSACNPISNYGYTF